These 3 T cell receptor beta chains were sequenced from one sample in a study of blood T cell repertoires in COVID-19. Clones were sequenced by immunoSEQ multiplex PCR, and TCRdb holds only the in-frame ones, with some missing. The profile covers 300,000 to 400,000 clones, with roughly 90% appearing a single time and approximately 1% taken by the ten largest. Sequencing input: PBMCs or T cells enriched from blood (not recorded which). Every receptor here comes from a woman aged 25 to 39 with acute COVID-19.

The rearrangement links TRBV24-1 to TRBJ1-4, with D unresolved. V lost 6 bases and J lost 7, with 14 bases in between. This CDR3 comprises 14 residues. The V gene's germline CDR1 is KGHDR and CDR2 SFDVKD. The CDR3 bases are TGTGCCACCAGTAAGTACGCCCGGTCTGAAAAACTGTTTTTT. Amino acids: CATSKYARSEKLFF.

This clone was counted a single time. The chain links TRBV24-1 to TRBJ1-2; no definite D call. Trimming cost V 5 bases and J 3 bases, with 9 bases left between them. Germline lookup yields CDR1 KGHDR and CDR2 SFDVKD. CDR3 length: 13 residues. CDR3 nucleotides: TGTGCCACCAGTGCCAAGAGGGACTATGGCTACACCTTC. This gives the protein CATSAKRDYGYTF.

The CDR3 DNA is TGTGCCAGTAGTATACTTAGAGACTCTGGAAACACCATATATTTT. Its protein product is CASSILRDSGNTIYF. The chain has TRBV19 and TRBJ1-3; no clear D. V was clipped by 2 bases and J by 0 bases, with 8 bases between them. Germline assignment: CDR1 LNHDA and CDR2 SQIVND (reference sequence). This CDR3 contains 15 residues.